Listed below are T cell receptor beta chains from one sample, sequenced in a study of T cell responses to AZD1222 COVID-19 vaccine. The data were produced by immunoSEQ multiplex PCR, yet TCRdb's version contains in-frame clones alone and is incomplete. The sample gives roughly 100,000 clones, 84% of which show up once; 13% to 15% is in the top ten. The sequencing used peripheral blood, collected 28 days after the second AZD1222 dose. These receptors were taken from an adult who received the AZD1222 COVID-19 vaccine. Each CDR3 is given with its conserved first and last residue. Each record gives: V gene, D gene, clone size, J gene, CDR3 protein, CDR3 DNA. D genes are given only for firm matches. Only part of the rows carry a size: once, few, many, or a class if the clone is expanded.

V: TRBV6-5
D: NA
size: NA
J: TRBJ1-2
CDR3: CASRFTSGGYTF
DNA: TGTGCCAGCAGATTTACTAGTGGTGGCTACACCTTC

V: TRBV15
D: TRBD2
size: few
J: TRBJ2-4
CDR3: CATSREWRGGKNIQYF
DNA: TGTGCCACCAGCAGAGAGTGGCGGGGGGGAAAAAACATTCAGTACTTC

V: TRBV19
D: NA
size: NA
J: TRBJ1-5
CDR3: CASSMRRAGNQPQHF
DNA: TGTGCCAGTAGTATGCGGAGGGCCGGCAATCAGCCCCAGCATTTT

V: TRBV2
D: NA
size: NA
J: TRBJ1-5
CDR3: CASSGSAGSQPQHF
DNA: TGTGCCAGCAGTGGTTCTGCCGGATCTCAGCCCCAGCATTTT

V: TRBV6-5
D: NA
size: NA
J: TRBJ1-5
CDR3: CASSQGIGSSAQHF
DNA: TGTGCCAGCAGTCAGGGGATAGGATCTTCAGCCCAGCATTTT

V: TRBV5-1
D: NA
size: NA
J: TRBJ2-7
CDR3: CASSPAAGAPYEQYF
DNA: TGCGCCAGCAGCCCTGCAGCAGGGGCCCCCTACGAGCAGTACTTC

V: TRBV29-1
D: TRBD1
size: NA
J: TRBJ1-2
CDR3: CSVTPDRGYGYTF
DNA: TGCAGCGTGACCCCGGACAGGGGCTATGGCTACACCTTC

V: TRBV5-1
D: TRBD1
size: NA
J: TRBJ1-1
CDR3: CASSRGQGGAFF
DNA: TGCGCCAGCAGCCGGGGACAGGGCGGTGCTTTCTTT

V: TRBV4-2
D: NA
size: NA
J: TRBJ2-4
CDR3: CASSQGQLGKNIQYF
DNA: TGTGCCAGCAGCCAAGGTCAACTAGGCAAAAACATTCAGTACTTC

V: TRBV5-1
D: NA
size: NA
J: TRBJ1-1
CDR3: CASSPQGSTEAFF
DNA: TGCGCCAGCAGCCCACAGGGCTCCACTGAAGCTTTCTTT

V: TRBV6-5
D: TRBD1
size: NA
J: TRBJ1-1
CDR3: CASSYLGQLNTEAFF
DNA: TGTGCCAGCAGTTACTTGGGACAGCTGAACACTGAAGCTTTCTTT

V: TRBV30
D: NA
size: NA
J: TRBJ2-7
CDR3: CACTGAGLYEQYF
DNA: TGTGCCTGCACCGGAGCGGGCCTCTACGAGCAGTACTTC

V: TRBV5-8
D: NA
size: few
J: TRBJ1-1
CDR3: CASSLESVTEAFF
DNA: TGTGCCAGCAGCTTGGAGTCAGTAACTGAAGCTTTCTTT

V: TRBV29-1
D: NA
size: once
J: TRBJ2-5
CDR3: CSVEGYSGGQYF
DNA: TGCAGCGTTGAAGGGTACTCCGGAGGGCAGTACTTC

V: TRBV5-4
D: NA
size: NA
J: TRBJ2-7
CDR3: CASSLAGGWEQYF
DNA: TGTGCCAGCAGCTTGGCTGGGGGATGGGAGCAGTACTTC

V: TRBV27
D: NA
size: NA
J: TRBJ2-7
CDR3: CASSFIGGYEQYF
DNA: TGTGCCAGCAGTTTTATAGGAGGATACGAGCAGTACTTC

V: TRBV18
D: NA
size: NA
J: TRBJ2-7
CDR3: CASSPPDRKTSYEQYF
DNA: TGTGCCAGCTCACCCCCGGACAGAAAAACCTCCTACGAGCAGTACTTC

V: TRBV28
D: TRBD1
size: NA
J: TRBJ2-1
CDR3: CASSDRAGYNEQFF
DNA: TGTGCCAGCTCGGACAGGGCCGGCTACAATGAGCAGTTCTTC

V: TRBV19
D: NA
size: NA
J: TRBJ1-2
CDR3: CASSIYSGYTF
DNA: TGTGCCAGTAGTATCTACAGTGGCTACACCTTC

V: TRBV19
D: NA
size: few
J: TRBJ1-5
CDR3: CASNRKNQPQHF
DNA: TGTGCCAGTAACAGGAAAAATCAGCCCCAGCATTTT

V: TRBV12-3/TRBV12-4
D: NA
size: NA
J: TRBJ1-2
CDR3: CASLLGGYGYTF
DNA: TGTGCCAGCCTCTTGGGGGGCTATGGCTACACCTTC

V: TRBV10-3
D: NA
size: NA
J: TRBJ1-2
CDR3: CAISDQARGIYTF
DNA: TGTGCCATCAGTGATCAAGCACGAGGAATCTACACCTTC

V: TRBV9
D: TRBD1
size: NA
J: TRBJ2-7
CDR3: CASSVGTGASYEQYF
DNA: TGTGCCAGCAGCGTAGGGACAGGGGCCTCCTACGAGCAGTACTTC

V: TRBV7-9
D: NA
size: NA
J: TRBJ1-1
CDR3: CASSRFGTEAFF
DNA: TGTGCCAGCAGCAGATTCGGCACTGAAGCTTTCTTT

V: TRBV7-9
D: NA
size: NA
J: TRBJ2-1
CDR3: CASSVRGRALDNEQFF
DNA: TGTGCCAGCAGCGTACGGGGTAGGGCGTTAGACAATGAGCAGTTCTTC

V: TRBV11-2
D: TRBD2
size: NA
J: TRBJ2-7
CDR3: CASSGRTGGTSGYEQYF
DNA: TGTGCCAGCAGCGGACGAACTGGCGGGACTAGCGGCTACGAGCAGTACTTC

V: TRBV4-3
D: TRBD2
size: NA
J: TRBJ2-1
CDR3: CASSQDHTSGPYNEQFF
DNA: TGCGCCAGCAGCCAAGACCATACTAGCGGGCCCTACAATGAGCAGTTCTTC

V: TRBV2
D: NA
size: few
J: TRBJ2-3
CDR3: CASSDQLSSQYF
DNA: TGTGCCAGCAGTGATCAGTTATCATCACAGTATTTT

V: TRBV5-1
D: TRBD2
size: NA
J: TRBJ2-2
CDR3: CASKTSANTGELFF
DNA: TGCGCCAGCAAGACTAGCGCGAACACCGGGGAGCTGTTTTTT